This passage covers 29 T cell receptor beta chains from one sample sequenced in a study of cytomegalovirus exposure and HLA in healthy donors. PCR involved 60 Vbeta and 13 Jbeta primers. Profiling relied on immunoSEQ multiplex PCR, and the TCRdb table lists in-frame clones only, not all of them. Seen here are about 150,000 clones, approximately 86% observed once, and the top ten hold about 2%. The material sequenced was PBMCs. The receptor source for this set is a woman aged 18-30 years in good health and CMV-seronegative.

With regard to this clone: The sample carries other DNA sequences with the same CDR3. This chain links TRBV27 with TRBJ2-7; D is unresolved. This CDR3 is built from 11 residues. Looked up from germline, CDR1 is MNHEY and CDR2 is SMNVEV (reference sequence). Trimming took 4 bases from V and 3 from J, leaving 4 bases between them. CDR3 nucleotide sequence: TGTGCCAGCAGTTCCAGCTACGAGCAGTACTTC. Amino acid sequence: CASSSSYEQYF.

The chain joins TRBV7-8 to TRBJ2-4; 7 bases are shared with TRBD2. This CDR3 comprises 13 residues. V lost 5 bases to trimming and J lost 8 bases; unmatched junction nucleotides: 6. From germline, CDR1 is SGHVS and CDR2 FQNEAQ. In nucleotides, the CDR3 is TGTGCCAGCAGCGTTCAGGGAGGGGACATTCAGTACTTC. Translated: CASSVQGGDIQYF.

The CDR3 is CASSLLTASYNEQFF. The CDR3 DNA sequence: TGTGCCAGCAGTTTATTAACAGCTTCCTACAATGAGCAGTTCTTC. This chain links TRBV27 with TRBJ2-1; no firm D call. Trimming pared 1 base from V and 1 base from J, leaving 8 bases between. The germline V gene has CDR1 MNHEY and CDR2 SMNVEV (reference sequence). This CDR3 has 15 residues.

This chain uses TRBV25-1 with TRBJ2-7, with D possibly TRBD2 on 6 matching bases. CDR3 length equals 14 residues. V was pared by 4 bases and J by 0 bases, with 10 bases between. The germline CDR1 and CDR2 sequences are MGHDK and SYGVNS. As DNA, the CDR3 is TGTGCCAGCAGTGTGAGGGACTTCTCCTACGAGCAGTACTTC. As protein: CASSVRDFSYEQYF.

The V call is TRBV28, the J call TRBJ1-2, with D unclear. The CDR3 is 11 amino acids. V lost 5 bases, J lost 7 bases, and 8 bases lay in between. The germline CDR1 and CDR2 sequences are MDHEN and SYDVKM. In DNA form, the CDR3 reads TGTGCCAGCAGTCGCGCAGGTGGCTACACCTTC. Protein sequence: CASSRAGGYTF.

This clone was counted a few times. V is TRBV27 and J is TRBJ2-7; D is perhaps TRBD1 (5 bases). The germline gives CDR1 MNHEY, CDR2 SMNVEV (reference sequence). Deletions cut 2 bases from V and 2 bases from J, with 10 bases between. This CDR3 is 14 amino acids long. CDR3 residues: CASSLSTGAYEQYF. DNA of the CDR3: TGTGCCAGCAGTTTAAGTACAGGAGCCTACGAGCAGTACTTC.

In this sample, this clone turned up a few times. The chain carries TRBV5-1 and TRBJ2-5; 8 positions match TRBD1. With 2 bases clipped from V and 5 bases from J, the junction kept 5 bases outside the gene matches. The CDR3 has 14 amino acids. CDR1 and CDR2 (germline): SGHRS, YFSETQ. CDR3 DNA sequence: TGCGCCAGCAGCTTCGGCAGGGGGCAGGAGACCCAGTACTTC. The encoded protein is CASSFGRGQETQYF.

This clone was observed a few times. This chain links TRBV10-3 with TRBJ2-7, with D uncertain. This CDR3 has 12 amino acids. Trimming shortened V by 3 bases and J by 2 bases, and 5 bases separated the two germline ends. Germline-derived CDR1 and CDR2 are ENHRY and SYGVKD. CDR3 sequence reads: CAISDEAYEQYF. The CDR3 DNA reads as TGTGCCATCAGTGATGAGGCCTACGAGCAGTACTTC.

The V and J genes are TRBV2 and TRBJ2-7; 7 nucleotides match TRBD2. J was trimmed by 4 bases and V by 3 bases; bases with no gene match: 12. Germline-derived CDR1 and CDR2 are SNHLY and FYNNEI. The CDR3 runs to 16 residues. CDR3 sequence (DNA): TGTGCCAGCAGTGATAGGGCGGGAGACTACTCGTACGAGCAGTACTTC. It yields the protein CASSDRAGDYSYEQYF.

The V gene is TRBV6-6, the J gene TRBJ2-2, with D perhaps matching TRBD1 (5 bases). This CDR3 spans 16 amino acids. V was trimmed by 0 bases and J by 7 bases, leaving 15 bases between them. CDR1 and CDR2 from the germline V gene are MNHNY and SVGAGI (reference sequence). DNA for the CDR3: TGTGCCAGCAGTTACTCGATTGTCAGGGATAACGGGGAGCTGTTTTTT. It specifies CASSYSIVRDNGELFF.

The rearrangement links TRBV19 to TRBJ2-2; D is possibly TRBD2 (6 bases). The CDR3 extends over 16 amino acids. The germline V gene has CDR1 LNHDA and CDR2 SQIVND (reference sequence). Trimming took 4 bases from V and 3 from J, leaving 15 bases between them. The CDR3 loop reads CASSRRVDLDTGELFF. The CDR3 nucleotides read TGTGCCAGTAGTAGGAGGGTGGACTTGGACACCGGGGAGCTGTTTTTT.

The rearrangement uses TRBV28 and TRBJ2-7, with D possibly being TRBD2 (6 bases). From germline, CDR1 is MDHEN and CDR2 SYDVKM. Trimming took off 4 bases at V and 6 bases at J, with 10 bases between the two ends. The CDR3 consists of 12 residues. CDR3 amino acids: CASSSTSGEQYF. CDR3 nucleotides: TGTGCCAGCAGTTCGACTAGTGGCGAGCAGTACTTC. Full variable domain (rest looked up from reference TRBV28 and TRBJ2-7): DVKVTQSSRYLVKRTGEKVFLECVQDMDHENMFWYRQDPGLGLRLIYFSYDVKMKEKGDIPEGYSVSREKKERFSLILESASTNQTSMYLCASSSTSGEQYFGPGTRLTVT.

V gene TRBV2 combines with J gene TRBJ2-7; the D is unclear. The CDR3 covers 12 residues. Germline V lookup: CDR1 SNHLY, CDR2 FYNNEI. Trimming cost V 5 bases and J 2 bases, with 7 bases left between them. In nucleotides, the CDR3 is TGTGCCAGCAGTCTTCCTGCCTACGAGCAGTACTTC. This sequence encodes CASSLPAYEQYF.

The rearrangement uses TRBV4-1 and TRBJ2-1; D may match TRBD1 or TRBD2 (6 bases each). Germline V CDR1 and CDR2: MGHRA, YSYEKL. The CDR3 runs 13 residues. Trimming took off 10 bases at V and 1 base at J, with 11 bases between the two ends. The CDR3 DNA reads TGCGCCACCAGGGGACTTTCCTACAATGAGCAGTTCTTC. This codes for CATRGLSYNEQFF.

The genes are TRBV4-2 and TRBJ2-2; maybe TRBD2 (5 bases). The V end was cut by 0 bases, the J end by 7 bases, with 12 bases between. The CDR3 is 15 amino acids. The germline CDR1 and CDR2 sequences are LGHNA and YNFKEQ. The DNA of the CDR3 is TGTGCCAGCAGCCAAGACGCCCAGAGGGTCGGGGAGCTGTTTTTT. It is translated as CASSQDAQRVGELFF.

The chain couples TRBV11-2 to TRBJ2-7; 10 nucleotides match TRBD1. The CDR3 is 14 residues long. Germline loops: CDR1 SGHAT, CDR2 FQNNGV. Unmatched junction bases numbered 5, after V lost 6 bases and J lost 3 bases. CDR3 sequence: CASSWWTGGYEQYF. The CDR3 nucleotides are TGTGCCAGCAGTTGGTGGACAGGGGGCTACGAGCAGTACTTC.

This clone was counted only a few times. The chain links TRBV4-2 to TRBJ2-3; D is unclear. The germline gives CDR1 LGHNA, CDR2 YNFKEQ. The CDR3 totals 14 residues. Deletions cut 4 bases from V and 2 bases from J, with 10 bases between. CDR3: CASSPHSYTDTQYF. CDR3 DNA: TGTGCCAGCAGCCCGCACTCGTACACAGATACGCAGTATTTT.

This CDR3 reads CASSPRGAGTVYGYTF. CDR3 nucleotides: TGTGCCAGCAGCCCCAGGGGGGCCGGGACAGTCTATGGCTACACCTTC. V usage is TRBV7-2 and J usage is TRBJ1-2; TRBD1 agrees at 7 bases. Per germline, CDR1 SGHTA and CDR2 FQGNSA. The CDR3 length is 16 residues. Trimming removed 5 bases from V and 4 bases from J; junction bases left unmatched: 13.

This chain links TRBV6-5 with TRBJ2-5; 10 bases align to TRBD2. In germline, CDR1 is MNHEY, CDR2 SVGAGI. J gave up 4 bases and V 7 bases, and 6 bases lay outside the gene matches. CDR3 length: 14 residues. CDR3 sequence: CASTLIAGGETQYF. The CDR3 DNA is TGTGCCAGCACCCTTATAGCGGGAGGAGAGACCCAGTACTTC.

V is TRBV18 and J is TRBJ1-1; D is ambiguous. Germline V gives CDR1 KGHSH, CDR2 LQKENI. The ends were cut back, 2 bases at V and 4 bases at J, with 11 bases in the middle. This CDR3 is built from 14 residues. This CDR3 is CASSPEGRGTEAFF. The DNA of the CDR3 is TGTGCCAGCTCACCAGAAGGACGGGGCACTGAAGCTTTCTTT.

The rearrangement uses TRBV4-1 and TRBJ2-2; 10 bases line up with TRBD2. The germline gives CDR1 MGHRA, CDR2 YSYEKL. The V gene end was trimmed by 0 bases and the J gene end by 5 bases; junction bases not matched to a gene: 12. This CDR3 has 19 amino acids. The CDR3 DNA is TGCGCCAGCAGCCAAGATTCGGCTAGCGGGAGCTTTTTGACCGGGGAGCTGTTTTTT. Protein product: CASSQDSASGSFLTGELFF.

V usage is TRBV6-1 and J usage is TRBJ1-1; no firm D call. V was cut by 3 bases and J by 0 bases, with 8 bases left in between. The CDR3 runs 14 residues. From germline, CDR1 is MNHNS and CDR2 SASEGT. The CDR3 sequence is CASSEGVMNTEAFF. The CDR3 DNA follows: TGTGCCAGCAGTGAGGGAGTAATGAACACTGAAGCTTTCTTT.

The chain is built from TRBV27 and TRBJ2-1; TRBD2 agrees at 8 bases. Germline CDR1 MNHEY, CDR2 SMNVEV (reference sequence). CDR3 length equals 15 residues. The junction had 6 bases not matched to a gene; V was cut back by 2 bases and J by 6 bases. In DNA form, the CDR3 reads TGTGCCAGCAGTTTAAGGACCCGGGGGGGCAATGAGCAGTTCTTC. Protein product: CASSLRTRGGNEQFF.

The rearrangement links TRBV29-1 to TRBJ1-1; maybe TRBD1 (5 bases). CDR1 is SQVTM, CDR2 ANQGSEA, per germline. V lost 7 bases, J lost 8 bases, and 14 bases lay in between. This CDR3 comprises 11 residues. The CDR3 protein is CSAHTGGEAFF. The CDR3 DNA sequence: TGCAGCGCCCACACCGGGGGAGAAGCTTTCTTT.

This CDR3 reads CASSSRDSISYNEQFF. The CDR3 nucleotides are TGTGCCAGCAGCTCACGGGACAGTATCTCCTACAATGAGCAGTTCTTC. The V call is TRBV13, the J call TRBJ2-1; 7 positions match TRBD1. Germline V gives CDR1 PRHDT, CDR2 FYEKMQ (reference sequence). This CDR3 is 16 amino acids long. V lost 4 bases to trimming and J lost 0 bases; unmatched junction nucleotides: 6.

The DNA of the CDR3 is TGTGCCAGCAGTGATAGCCAGCGGGGGAGGAATGAGCAGTTCTTC. It translates to CASSDSQRGRNEQFF. V gene TRBV6-4 combines with J gene TRBJ2-1; 8 positions agree with TRBD2. V shed 3 bases, J shed 7 bases, and the junction held 8 bases outside the gene matches. The CDR3 sequence is 15 residues long. Germline lookup yields CDR1 MRHNA and CDR2 SNTAGT.

The chain carries TRBV6-5 and TRBJ2-1, with 9 bases lining up with TRBD2. Germline CDR1 MNHEY, CDR2 SVGAGI. The CDR3 sequence is 14 residues long. Losses at the gene ends were 8 bases for V and 6 bases for J; bases not matched to a gene: 8. As DNA, the CDR3 is TGTGCCAGCGGTATAGCGGGAGACCCCAATGAGCAGTTCTTC. It is translated as CASGIAGDPNEQFF.

The chain combines TRBV19 with TRBJ1-5; D is possibly TRBD1 (5 bases). The CDR3 totals 13 residues. V lost 6 bases to trimming and J lost 2 bases, with 8 bases between them. The germline CDR1 and CDR2 sequences are LNHDA and SQIVND (reference sequence). The CDR3 reads CASRGGGNQPQHF. The CDR3 region has the DNA TGTGCCAGTAGGGGAGGGGGCAATCAGCCCCAGCATTTT.

The chain carries TRBV30 and TRBJ1-2, with TRBD1 identical over 9 bases. Per germline, CDR1 GTSNPN and CDR2 SVGIG (reference sequence). The CDR3 is made up of 12 amino acids. V lost 4 bases, J lost 6 bases, and 3 bases stayed unmatched. The CDR3 DNA reads as TGTGCCTGGAATTGGGACAGGGATGGCTACACCTTC. It is translated as CAWNWDRDGYTF.